Listed here is a single TCR beta chain. This CDR3 is 13 amino acids long. The V gene's germline CDR1 is SGHTA and CDR2 FQGTGA. Trimming stripped 4 bases from V and 4 bases from J, with 10 bases between. Clones were read by immunoSEQ multiplex PCR, and TCRdb kept only the in-frame ones, dropping some. The sample comprises around 440,000 clones, approximately 89% of which are singletons, and around an eighth rests with the top ten. This sample was included in a study of blood T cell repertoires in COVID-19. The source of this sequence is a woman in her 50s with COVID-19, enrolled during active disease. This chain links TRBV7-3 with TRBJ1-1; possible D gene TRBD1, 5 bases. Sequencing was carried out using peripheral blood. This CDR3 is CASSSTQGTEAFF. The CDR3, as DNA: TGTGCCAGCAGCTCCACCCAGGGCACTGAAGCTTTCTTT.